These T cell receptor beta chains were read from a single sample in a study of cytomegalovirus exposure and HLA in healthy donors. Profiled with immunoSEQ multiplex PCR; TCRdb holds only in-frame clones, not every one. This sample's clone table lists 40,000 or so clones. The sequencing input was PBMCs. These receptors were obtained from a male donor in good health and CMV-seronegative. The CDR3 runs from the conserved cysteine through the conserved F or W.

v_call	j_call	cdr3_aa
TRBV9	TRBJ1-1	CASSVAPRDYTEAFF
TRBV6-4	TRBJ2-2	CASSDSAGAAGELFF
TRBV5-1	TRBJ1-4	CASSLTPGENEKLFF
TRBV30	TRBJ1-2	CAWSKSGTDPRFYGYTF
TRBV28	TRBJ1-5	CASSFPISTGFGQPQHF
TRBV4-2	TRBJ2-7	CASSQERRGEQYF
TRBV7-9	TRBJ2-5	CASSLTGTGRETQYF
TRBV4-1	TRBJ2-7	CASSQVTGYSYEQYF
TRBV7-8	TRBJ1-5	CASSLTGNSNQPQHF
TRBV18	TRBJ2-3	CASSHRGTDTQYF
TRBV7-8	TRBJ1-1	CASSLARGLRTEAFF
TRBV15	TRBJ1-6	CATSRGEVGDGNSPLHF
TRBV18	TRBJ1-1	CASSAGGGTEAFF
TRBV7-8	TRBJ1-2	CASSPSDRARAYGYTF
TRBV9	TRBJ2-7	CASSEGFVRQGTYEQYF
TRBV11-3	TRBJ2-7	CASSRTQGASEQYF
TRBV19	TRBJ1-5	CASISQGGQPQHF
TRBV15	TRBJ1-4	CATSRDPDPGEKLFF
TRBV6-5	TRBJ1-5	CASSGQGRNQPQHF
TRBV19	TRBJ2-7	CASSITVRGYEQYF
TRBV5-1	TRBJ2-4	CASSYRTGGENIQYF
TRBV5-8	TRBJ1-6	CASSLGTVYNSPLHF
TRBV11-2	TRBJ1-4	CASRHRQGTNEKLFF
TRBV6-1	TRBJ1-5	CASSEGWDRARQPQHF
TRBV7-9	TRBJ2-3	CASSSPPSTDTQYF
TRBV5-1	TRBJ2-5	CASSWGGLQETQYF
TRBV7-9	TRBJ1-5	CASSLHRDQPQHF
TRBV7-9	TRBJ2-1	CASSLASGESYNEQFF
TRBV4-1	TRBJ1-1	CASSRVRENTEAFF
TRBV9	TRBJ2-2	CASSVAINTGELFF
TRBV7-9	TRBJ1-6	CASSSGQGIAPLHF
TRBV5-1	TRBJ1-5	CASSPGTGGWWSNQPQHF
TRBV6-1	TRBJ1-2	CASSEGHSNYGYTF
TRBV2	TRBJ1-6	CASKNAGQNNSPLHF
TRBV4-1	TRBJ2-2	CASSLFGTLRAGELFF
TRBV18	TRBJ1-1	CASTQGELTEAFF
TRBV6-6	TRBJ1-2	CASRPDRRINYGYTF